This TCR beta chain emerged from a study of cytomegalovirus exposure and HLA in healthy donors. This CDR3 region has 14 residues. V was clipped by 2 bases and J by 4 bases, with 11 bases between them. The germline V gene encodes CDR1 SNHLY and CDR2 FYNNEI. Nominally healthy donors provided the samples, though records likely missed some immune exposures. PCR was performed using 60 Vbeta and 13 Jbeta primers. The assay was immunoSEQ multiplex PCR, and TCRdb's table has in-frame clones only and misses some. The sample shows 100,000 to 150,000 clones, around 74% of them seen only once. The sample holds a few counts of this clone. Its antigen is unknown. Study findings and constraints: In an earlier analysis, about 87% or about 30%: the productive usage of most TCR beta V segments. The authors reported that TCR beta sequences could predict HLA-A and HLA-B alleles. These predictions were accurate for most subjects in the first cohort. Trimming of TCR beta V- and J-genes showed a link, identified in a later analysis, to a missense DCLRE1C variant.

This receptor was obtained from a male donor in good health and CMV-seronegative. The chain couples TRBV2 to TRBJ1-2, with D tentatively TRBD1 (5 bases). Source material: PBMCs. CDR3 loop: CASSERRQSYGYTF. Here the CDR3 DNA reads TGTGCCAGCAGTGAAAGGAGACAGAGCTATGGCTACACCTTC.